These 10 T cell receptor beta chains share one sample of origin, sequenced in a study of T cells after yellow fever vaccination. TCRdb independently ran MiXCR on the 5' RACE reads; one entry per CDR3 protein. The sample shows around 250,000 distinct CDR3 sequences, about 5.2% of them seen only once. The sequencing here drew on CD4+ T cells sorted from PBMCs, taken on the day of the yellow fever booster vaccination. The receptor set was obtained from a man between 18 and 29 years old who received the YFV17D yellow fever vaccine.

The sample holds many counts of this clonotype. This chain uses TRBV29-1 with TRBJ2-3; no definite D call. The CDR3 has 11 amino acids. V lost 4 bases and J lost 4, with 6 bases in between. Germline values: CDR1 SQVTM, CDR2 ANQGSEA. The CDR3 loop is CSVAGADTQYF. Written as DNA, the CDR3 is TGCAGCGTTGCTGGGGCAGATACGCAGTATTTT.

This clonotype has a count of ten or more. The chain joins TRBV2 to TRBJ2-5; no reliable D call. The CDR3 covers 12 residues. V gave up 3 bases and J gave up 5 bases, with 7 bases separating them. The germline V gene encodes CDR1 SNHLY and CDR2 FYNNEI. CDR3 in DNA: TGTGCCAGCAGTGAGAGTAGCGAGACCCAGTACTTC. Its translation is CASSESSETQYF.

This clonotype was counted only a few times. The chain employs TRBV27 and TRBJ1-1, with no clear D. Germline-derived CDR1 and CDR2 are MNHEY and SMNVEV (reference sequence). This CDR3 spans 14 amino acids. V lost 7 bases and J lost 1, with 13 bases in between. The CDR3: CASKEEGENTEAFF. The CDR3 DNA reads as TGTGCCAGCAAGGAGGAGGGTGAGAACACTGAAGCTTTCTTT.

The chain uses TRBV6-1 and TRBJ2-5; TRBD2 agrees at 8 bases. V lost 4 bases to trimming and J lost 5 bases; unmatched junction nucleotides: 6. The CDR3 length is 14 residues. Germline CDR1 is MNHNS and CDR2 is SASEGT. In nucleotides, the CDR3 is TGTGCCAGCAGTGTCCGGGGGGGCTATGAGACCCAGTACTTC. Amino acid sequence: CASSVRGGYETQYF.

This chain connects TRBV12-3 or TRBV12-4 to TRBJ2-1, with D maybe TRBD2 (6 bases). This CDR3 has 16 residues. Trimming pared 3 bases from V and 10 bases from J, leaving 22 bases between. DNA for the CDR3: TGTGCCAGCAGTTTTACCCACGGGACTCTCGTTCTGGAGCAGTTCTTC. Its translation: CASSFTHGTLVLEQFF.

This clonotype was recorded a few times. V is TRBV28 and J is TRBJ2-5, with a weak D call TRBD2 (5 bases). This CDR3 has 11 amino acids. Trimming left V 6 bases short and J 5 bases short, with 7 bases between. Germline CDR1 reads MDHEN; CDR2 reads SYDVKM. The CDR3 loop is CASRREETQYF. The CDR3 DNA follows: TGTGCCAGCAGGAGGGAGGAGACCCAGTACTTC. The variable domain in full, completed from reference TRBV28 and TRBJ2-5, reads DVKVTQSSRYLVKRTGEKVFLECVQDMDHENMFWYRQDPGLGLRLIYFSYDVKMKEKGDIPEGYSVSREKKERFSLILESASTNQTSMYLCASRREETQYFGPGTRLLVL.

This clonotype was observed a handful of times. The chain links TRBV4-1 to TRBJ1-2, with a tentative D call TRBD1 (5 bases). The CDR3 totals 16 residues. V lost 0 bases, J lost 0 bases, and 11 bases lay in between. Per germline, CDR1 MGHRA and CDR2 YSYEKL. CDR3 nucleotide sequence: TGCGCCAGCAGCCAAGATTTGGGGGGATCTAACTATGGCTACACCTTC. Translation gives CASSQDLGGSNYGYTF.

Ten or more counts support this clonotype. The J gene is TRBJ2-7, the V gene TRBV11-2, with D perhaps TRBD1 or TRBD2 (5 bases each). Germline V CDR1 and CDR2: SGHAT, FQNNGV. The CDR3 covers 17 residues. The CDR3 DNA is TGTGCCAGCAGCTTGAGCACACACAGGAGGCAGTCCTCCGAGCAGTACGTC. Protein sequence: CASSLSTHRRQSSEQYV.

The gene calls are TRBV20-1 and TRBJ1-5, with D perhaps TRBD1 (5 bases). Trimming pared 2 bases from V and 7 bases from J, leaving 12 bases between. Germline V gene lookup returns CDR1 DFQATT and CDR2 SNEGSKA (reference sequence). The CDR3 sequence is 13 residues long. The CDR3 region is CSARIRAGQPQHF. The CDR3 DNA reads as TGCAGTGCTAGAATCAGGGCGGGCCAGCCCCAGCATTTT.

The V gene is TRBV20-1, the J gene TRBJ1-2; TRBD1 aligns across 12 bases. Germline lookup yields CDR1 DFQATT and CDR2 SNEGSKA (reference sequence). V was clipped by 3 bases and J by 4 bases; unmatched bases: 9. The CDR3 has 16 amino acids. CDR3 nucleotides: TGCAGTGCTAGCCGCTCCGGGACAGGGGGCGGCTATGGCTACACCTTC. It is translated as CSASRSGTGGGYGYTF.